This T cell receptor beta chain was retrieved from a study of cytomegalovirus exposure and HLA in healthy donors. Study-level results: Highest at DRB1 and lowest at HLA-C, TCR association rates differed among HLA loci in a later analysis. Among the CMV-associated chains, a few were confirmed in vitro as specific for CMV antigens.

Germline V gives CDR1 SGHRS, CDR2 YFSETQ. Losses at the gene ends were 4 bases for V and 0 bases for J; bases not matched to a gene: 2. The CDR3 runs 16 residues. The study ran its PCR with 60 Vbeta and 13 Jbeta primers. Repertoires were generated with immunoSEQ multiplex PCR, while TCRdb's copy carries only in-frame clones and drops some. Here the sample spans about 100,000 clones, approximately 79% being singletons. This clone turned up a few times. What it binds is unknown. The TCR sequence derives from a woman between 35 and 50 years old in good health and CMV-seronegative. The sequencing input was PBMCs. The J gene is TRBJ2-3, the V gene TRBV5-1; 13 bases map to TRBD2. CDR3 sequence reads: CASSAGLAGSTDTQYF. The CDR3 nucleotides read TGCGCCAGCAGCGCGGGACTAGCGGGAAGCACAGATACGCAGTATTTT.